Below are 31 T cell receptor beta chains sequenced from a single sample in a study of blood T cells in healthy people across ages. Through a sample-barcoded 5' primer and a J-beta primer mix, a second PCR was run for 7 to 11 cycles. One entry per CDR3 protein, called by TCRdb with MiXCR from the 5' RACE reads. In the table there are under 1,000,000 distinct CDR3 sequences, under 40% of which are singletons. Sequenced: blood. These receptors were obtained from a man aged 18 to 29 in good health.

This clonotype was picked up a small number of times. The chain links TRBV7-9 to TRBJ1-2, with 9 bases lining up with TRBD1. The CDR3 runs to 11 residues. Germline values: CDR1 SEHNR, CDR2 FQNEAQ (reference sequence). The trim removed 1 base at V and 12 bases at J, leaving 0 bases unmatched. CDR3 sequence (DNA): TGTGCCAGCAGCTTAGGGACAGGGGACACCTTC. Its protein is CASSLGTGDTF. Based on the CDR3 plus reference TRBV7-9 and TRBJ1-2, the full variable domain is DTGVSQNPRHKITKRGQNVTFRCDPISEHNRLYWYRQTLGQGPEFLTYFQNEAQLEKSRLLSDRFSAERPKGSFSTLEIQRTEQGDSAMYLCASSLGTGDTFGSGTRLTVV.

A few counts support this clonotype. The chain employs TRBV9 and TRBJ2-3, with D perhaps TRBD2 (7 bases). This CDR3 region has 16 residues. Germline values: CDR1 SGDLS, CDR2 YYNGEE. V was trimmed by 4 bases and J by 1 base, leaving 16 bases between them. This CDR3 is CASSPYRGGGTDTQYF. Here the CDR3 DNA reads TGTGCCAGCAGCCCCTATAGGGGGGGAGGCACAGATACGCAGTATTTT.

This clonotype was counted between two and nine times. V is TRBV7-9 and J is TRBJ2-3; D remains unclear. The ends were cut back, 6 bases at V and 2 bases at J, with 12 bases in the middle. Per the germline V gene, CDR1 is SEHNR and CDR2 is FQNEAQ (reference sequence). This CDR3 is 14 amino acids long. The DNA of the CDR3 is TGTGCCAGCAGTCGCCCCGGCGCCACAGATACGCAGTATTTT. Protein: CASSRPGATDTQYF.

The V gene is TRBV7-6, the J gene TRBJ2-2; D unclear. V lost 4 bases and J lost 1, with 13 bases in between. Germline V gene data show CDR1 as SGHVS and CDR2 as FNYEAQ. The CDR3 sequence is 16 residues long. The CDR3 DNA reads TGTGCCAGCAGCTCGAGTATCCAATGGAACACCGGGGAGCTGTTTTTT. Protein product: CASSSSIQWNTGELFF. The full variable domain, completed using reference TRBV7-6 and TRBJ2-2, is GAGVSQSPRYKVTKRGQDVALRCDPISGHVSLYWYRQALGQGPEFLTYFNYEAQQDKSGLPNDRFSAERPEGSISTLTIQRTEQRDSAMYRCASSSSIQWNTGELFFGEGSRLTVL.

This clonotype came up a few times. The CDR3 DNA reads TGTGCCAGCAGTGACCGCCAGGGCAATCAGCCCCAGCATTTT. It translates to CASSDRQGNQPQHF. The rearrangement uses TRBV2 and TRBJ1-5; D call uncertain. CDR1 SNHLY and CDR2 FYNNEI come from the germline V gene. The CDR3 contains 14 residues. Trimming removed 3 bases from V and 2 bases from J, with 8 bases in between.

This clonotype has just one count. For the CDR3, the DNA is TGTGCCAGCAGCCACCGACTCTTTTACGAGCAGTACTTC. It specifies CASSHRLFYEQYF. The chain joins TRBV4-2 to TRBJ2-7; D call uncertain. Trimming shortened V by 3 bases and J by 4 bases, and 10 bases separated the two germline ends. Germline CDR1 is LGHNA and CDR2 is YNFKEQ. CDR3 size: 13 residues.

Here the CDR3 DNA reads TGTGCCAGCAGTCCCCAACAGGGAACGGCTTACGGCTACACCTTC. Translation: CASSPQQGTAYGYTF. The rearrangement uses TRBV14 and TRBJ1-2; weak D call: TRBD1 (6 bases). This CDR3 spans 15 amino acids. Per germline, CDR1 SGHDN and CDR2 FVKESK. Trimming stripped 6 bases from V and 8 bases from J, with 22 bases between.

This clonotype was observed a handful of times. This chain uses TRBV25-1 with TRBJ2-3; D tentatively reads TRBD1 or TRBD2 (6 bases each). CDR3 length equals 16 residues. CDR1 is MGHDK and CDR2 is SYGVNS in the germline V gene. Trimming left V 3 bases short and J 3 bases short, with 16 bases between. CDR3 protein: CASSDPSGGGTDTQYF. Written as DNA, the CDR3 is TGTGCCAGCAGTGACCCGTCCGGAGGGGGTACAGATACGCAGTATTTT.

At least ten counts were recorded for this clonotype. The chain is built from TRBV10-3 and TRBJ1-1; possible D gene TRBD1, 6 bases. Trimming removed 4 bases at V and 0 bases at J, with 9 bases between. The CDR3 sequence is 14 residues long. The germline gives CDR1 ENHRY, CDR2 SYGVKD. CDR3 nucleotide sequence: TGTGCCATCAGTGCGGACAGATTGAACACTGAAGCTTTCTTT. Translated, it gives CAISADRLNTEAFF.

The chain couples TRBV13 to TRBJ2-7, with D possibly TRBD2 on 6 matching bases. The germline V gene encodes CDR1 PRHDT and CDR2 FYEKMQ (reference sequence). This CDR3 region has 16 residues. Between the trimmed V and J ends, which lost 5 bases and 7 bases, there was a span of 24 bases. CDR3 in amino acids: CASSLPAGSSYNEQYF. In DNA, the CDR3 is TGTGCCAGCAGCCTCCCCGCGGGAAGCTCCTACAATGAGCAGTACTTC.

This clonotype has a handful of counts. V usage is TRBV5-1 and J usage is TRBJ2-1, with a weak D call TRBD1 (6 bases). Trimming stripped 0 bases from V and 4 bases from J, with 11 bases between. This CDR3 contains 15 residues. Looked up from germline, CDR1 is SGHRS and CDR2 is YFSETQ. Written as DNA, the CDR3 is TGCGCCAGCAGCTTGGAGGGGACACCTTACAATGAGCAGTTCTTC. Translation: CASSLEGTPYNEQFF.

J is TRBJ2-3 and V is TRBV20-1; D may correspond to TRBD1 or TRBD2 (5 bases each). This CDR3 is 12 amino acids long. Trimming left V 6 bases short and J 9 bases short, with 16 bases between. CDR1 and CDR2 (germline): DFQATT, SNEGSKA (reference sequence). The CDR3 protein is CSAIGTHPTQYF. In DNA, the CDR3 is TGCAGTGCCATAGGGACCCACCCGACGCAGTATTTT.

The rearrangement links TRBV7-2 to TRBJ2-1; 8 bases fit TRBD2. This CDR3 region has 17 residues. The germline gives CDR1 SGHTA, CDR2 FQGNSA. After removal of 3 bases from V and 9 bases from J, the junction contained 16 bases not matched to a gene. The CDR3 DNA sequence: TGTGCCAGCAGCTTCATCAGGACTAGCCCACCCAGCGTTGAGCAGTTCTTC. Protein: CASSFIRTSPPSVEQFF.

The CDR3 DNA reads as TGTGCCAGCAGCTACCGGGACAGACCCTACGAGCAGTACTTC. Translation: CASSYRDRPYEQYF. The chain couples TRBV6-6 to TRBJ2-7, with 7 positions matching TRBD1. V lost 6 bases to trimming and J lost 2 bases; unmatched junction nucleotides: 7. The germline CDR1 and CDR2 sequences are MNHNY and SVGAGI (reference sequence). The CDR3 spans 14 residues.

The CDR3 DNA is TGTGCCAGCAGTCCCTCCGGGGCGGGTGGCTACACCTTC. It encodes CASSPSGAGGYTF. The chain employs TRBV12-3 or TRBV12-4 and TRBJ1-2; D might be TRBD1 (5 bases). The V and J ends lost 5 bases and 7 bases respectively, with 14 bases between them. This CDR3 is built from 13 residues.

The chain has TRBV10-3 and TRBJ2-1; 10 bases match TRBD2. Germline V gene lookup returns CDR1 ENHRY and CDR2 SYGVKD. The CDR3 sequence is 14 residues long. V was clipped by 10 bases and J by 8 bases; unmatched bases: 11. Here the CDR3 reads CATTAGTSAYEQFF. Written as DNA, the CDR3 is TGTGCCACCACGGCGGGGACTAGCGCCTATGAGCAGTTCTTC.

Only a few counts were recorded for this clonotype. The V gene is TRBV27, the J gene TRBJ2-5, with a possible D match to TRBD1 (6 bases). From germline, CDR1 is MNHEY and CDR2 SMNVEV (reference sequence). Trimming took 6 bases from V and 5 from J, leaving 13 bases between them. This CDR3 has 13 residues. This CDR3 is CASSDRFGETQYF. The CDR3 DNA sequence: TGTGCCAGCAGCGACAGGTTTGGGGAGACCCAGTACTTC.

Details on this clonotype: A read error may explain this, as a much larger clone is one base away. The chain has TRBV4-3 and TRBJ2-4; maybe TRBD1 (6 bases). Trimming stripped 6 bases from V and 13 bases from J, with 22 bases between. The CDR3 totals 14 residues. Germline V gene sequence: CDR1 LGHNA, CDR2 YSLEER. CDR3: CASSRQAQQEAQYF. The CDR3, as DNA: TGCGCCAGCAGTCGACAGGCGCAACAAGAGGCCCAGTACTTC.

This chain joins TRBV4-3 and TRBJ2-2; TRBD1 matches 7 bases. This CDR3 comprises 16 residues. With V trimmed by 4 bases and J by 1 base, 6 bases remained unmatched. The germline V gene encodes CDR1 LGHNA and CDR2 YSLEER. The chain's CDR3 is CASSLKAGGNTGELFF. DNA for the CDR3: TGCGCCAGCAGCCTTAAGGCAGGGGGGAACACCGGGGAGCTGTTTTTT.

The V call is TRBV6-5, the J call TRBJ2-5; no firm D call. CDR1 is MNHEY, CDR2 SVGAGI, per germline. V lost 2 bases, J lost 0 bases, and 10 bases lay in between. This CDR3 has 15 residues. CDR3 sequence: CASSYTAENQETQYF. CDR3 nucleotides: TGTGCCAGCAGTTACACGGCGGAGAACCAAGAGACCCAGTACTTC.

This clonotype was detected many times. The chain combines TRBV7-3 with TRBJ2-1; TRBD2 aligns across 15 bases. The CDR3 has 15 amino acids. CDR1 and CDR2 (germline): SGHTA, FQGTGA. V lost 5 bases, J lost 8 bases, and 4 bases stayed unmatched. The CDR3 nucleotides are TGTGCCAGCAGCGGCGGACTAGCGGGGGGGCATGAGCAGTTCTTC. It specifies CASSGGLAGGHEQFF.

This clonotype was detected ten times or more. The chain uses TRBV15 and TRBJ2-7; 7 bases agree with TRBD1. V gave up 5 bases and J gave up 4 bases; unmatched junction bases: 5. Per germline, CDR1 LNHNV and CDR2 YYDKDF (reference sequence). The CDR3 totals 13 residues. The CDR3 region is CATSSYRGYEQYF. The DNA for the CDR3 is TGTGCCACCAGCTCTTACAGGGGTTACGAGCAGTACTTC.

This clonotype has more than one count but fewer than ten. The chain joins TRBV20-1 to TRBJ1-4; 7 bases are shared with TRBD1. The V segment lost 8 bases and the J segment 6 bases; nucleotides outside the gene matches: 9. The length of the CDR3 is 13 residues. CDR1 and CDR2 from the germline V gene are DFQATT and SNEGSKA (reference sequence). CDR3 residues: CSTRQGGDEKLFF. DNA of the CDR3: TGCAGTACAAGACAGGGAGGGGATGAAAAACTGTTTTTT.

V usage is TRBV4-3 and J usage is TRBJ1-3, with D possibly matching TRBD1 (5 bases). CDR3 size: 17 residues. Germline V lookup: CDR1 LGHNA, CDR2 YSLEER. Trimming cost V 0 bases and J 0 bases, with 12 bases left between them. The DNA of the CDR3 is TGCGCCAGCAGCCAAGATAGAGACAGCCTCTCTGGAAACACCATATATTTT. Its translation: CASSQDRDSLSGNTIYF.

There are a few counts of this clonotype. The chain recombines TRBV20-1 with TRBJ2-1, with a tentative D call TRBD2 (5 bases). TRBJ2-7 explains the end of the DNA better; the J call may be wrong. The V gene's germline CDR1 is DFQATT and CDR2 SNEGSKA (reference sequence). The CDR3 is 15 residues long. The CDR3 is CSATSSGSSYNEQYF. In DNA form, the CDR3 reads TGCAGTGCCACGTCCAGCGGCTCCTCCTACAATGAGCAGTACTTC.

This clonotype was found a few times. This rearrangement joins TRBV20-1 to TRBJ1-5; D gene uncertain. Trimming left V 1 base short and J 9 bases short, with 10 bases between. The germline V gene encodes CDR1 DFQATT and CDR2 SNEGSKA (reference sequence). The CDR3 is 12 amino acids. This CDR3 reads CSARASNGPQHF. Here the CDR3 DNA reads TGCAGTGCTAGAGCGAGTAATGGGCCCCAGCATTTT.

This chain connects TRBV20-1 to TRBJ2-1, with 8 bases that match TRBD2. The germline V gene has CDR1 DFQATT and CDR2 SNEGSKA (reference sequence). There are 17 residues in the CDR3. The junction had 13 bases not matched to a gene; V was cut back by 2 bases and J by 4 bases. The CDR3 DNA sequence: TGCAGTGCTAGACAACCAGCATCCGGGAGGGTTTACAATGAGCAGTTCTTC. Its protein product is CSARQPASGRVYNEQFF.

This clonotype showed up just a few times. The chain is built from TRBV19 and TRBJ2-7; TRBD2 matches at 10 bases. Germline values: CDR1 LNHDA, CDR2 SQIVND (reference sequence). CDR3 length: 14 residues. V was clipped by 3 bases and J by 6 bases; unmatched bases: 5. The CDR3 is CASSISGGAVEQYF. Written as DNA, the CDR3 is TGTGCCAGTAGTATCAGCGGGGGGGCAGTCGAGCAGTACTTC.

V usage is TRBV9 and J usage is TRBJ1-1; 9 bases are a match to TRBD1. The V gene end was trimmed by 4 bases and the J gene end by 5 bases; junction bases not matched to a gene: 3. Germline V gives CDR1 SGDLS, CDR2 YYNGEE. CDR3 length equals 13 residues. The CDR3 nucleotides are TGTGCCAGCAGCTACGGACAGGGGACTGAAGCTTTCTTT. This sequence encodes CASSYGQGTEAFF. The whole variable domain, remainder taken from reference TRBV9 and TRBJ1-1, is DSGVTQTPKHLITATGQRVTLRCSPRSGDLSVYWYQQSLDQGLQFLIQYYNGEERAKGNILERFSAQQFPDLHSELNLSSLELGDSALYFCASSYGQGTEAFFGQGTRLTVV.

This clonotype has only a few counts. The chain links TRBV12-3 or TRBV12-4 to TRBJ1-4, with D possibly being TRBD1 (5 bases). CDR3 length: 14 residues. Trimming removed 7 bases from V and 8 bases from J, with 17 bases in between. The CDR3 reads CASMASGRGEKLFF. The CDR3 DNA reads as TGTGCCAGCATGGCCAGTGGAAGGGGAGAAAAACTGTTTTTT.

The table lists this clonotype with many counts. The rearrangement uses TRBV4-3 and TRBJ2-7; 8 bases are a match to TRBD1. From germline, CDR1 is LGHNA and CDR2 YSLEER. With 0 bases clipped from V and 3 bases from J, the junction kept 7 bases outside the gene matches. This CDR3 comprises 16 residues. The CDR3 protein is CASSQDRETGDYEQYF. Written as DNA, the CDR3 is TGCGCCAGCAGCCAAGATCGCGAGACAGGGGACTACGAGCAGTACTTC.